The next 10 T cell receptor beta chains were all read from a single sample in a study of blood T cells in healthy people across ages. PCR was performed a second time for about 7 to 12 cycles using a sample-barcoded 5' primer and a J-beta primer mix. One entry per CDR3 protein results from TCRdb running MiXCR on the 5' RACE reads. This table holds about 590,000 distinct CDR3 sequences, 25% to 35% found once. Sequencing was performed on blood. The source of these receptors is a woman of 80 years or more in good health.

This CDR3 is CASSNRAGGGVNTEAFF. In nucleotides, the CDR3 is TGTGCCAGCAGTAACCGCGCAGGGGGAGGGGTGAACACTGAAGCTTTCTTT. The rearrangement uses TRBV27 and TRBJ1-1; TRBD1 matches 7 bases. The J segment lost 0 bases and the V segment lost 5 bases, leaving 12 bases of the junction unmatched. The length of the CDR3 is 17 residues. Germline CDR1 reads MNHEY; CDR2 reads SMNVEV (reference sequence).

This clonotype has a count of ten or more. The CDR3 nucleotides read TGTGCCATCAGTGAGTCGCGGAACCCTAACTATGGCTACACCTTC. Protein product: CAISESRNPNYGYTF. The chain joins TRBV10-3 to TRBJ1-2, with D hard to call. The CDR3 consists of 15 residues. Germline V gene lookup returns CDR1 ENHRY and CDR2 SYGVKD. Trimming took off 0 bases at V and 0 bases at J, with 8 bases between the two ends.

This clonotype was counted only a few times. The rearrangement links TRBV20-1 to TRBJ2-5; the match to TRBD2 covers 7 bases. CDR3 length: 15 residues. The germline V gene encodes CDR1 DFQATT and CDR2 SNEGSKA (reference sequence). The V segment lost 6 bases and the J segment 2 bases; nucleotides outside the gene matches: 12. The CDR3: CSALGGSTIQETQYF. As DNA, the CDR3 is TGCAGTGCACTGGGAGGGTCGACCATTCAAGAGACCCAGTACTTC.

The rearrangement uses TRBV7-9 and TRBJ2-7, with a possible D match to TRBD2 (6 bases). CDR1 and CDR2 from the germline V gene are SEHNR and FQNEAQ (reference sequence). This CDR3 has 12 amino acids. The germline V and J ends were trimmed by 5 bases and 6 bases, with 11 bases remaining between them. The CDR3 sequence: CASSPMGGEQYF. The CDR3 DNA sequence: TGTGCCAGCAGCCCAATGGGGGGCGAGCAGTACTTC.

A word on this clonotype: Being one base from a much bigger clone, this may be a read error. The chain joins TRBV6-5 to TRBJ2-1; the match to TRBD1 covers 8 bases. The J call is uncertain, as TRBJ2-7 better fits the DNA end. There are 16 residues in the CDR3. Germline V gene data show CDR1 as MNHEY and CDR2 as SVGAGI. The CDR3 sequence is CASLRGAGGSYNEQYF. The CDR3 coding sequence is TGTGCCAGCCTACGCGGGGCAGGGGGCTCCTACAATGAGCAGTACTTC.

This clonotype was counted only a few times. Given a much more abundant clone one base away, this may be a read error. This chain connects TRBV20-1 to TRBJ2-7; possible D gene TRBD2, 5 bases. The CDR3 spans 14 residues. Germline CDR1 reads DFQATT; CDR2 reads SNEGSKA (reference sequence). V was cut by 3 bases and J by 7 bases, with 19 bases left in between. This chain's CDR3 is CSARSSRRYNEQYF. In DNA, the CDR3 is TGCAGTGCTAGGTCTAGCAGGAGATACAATGAGCAGTACTTC.

The table lists this clonotype with a few counts. At one boundary the junction diverges from the germline segment, which might be a read error. The rearrangement uses TRBV28 and TRBJ1-1, with D unresolved. This CDR3 has 14 residues. CDR1 MDHEN and CDR2 SYDVKM come from the germline V gene. CDR3 bases: TGTGCCTGCAGTTTGATTACGATGAACACTGAAGCTTTCTTT. This gives the protein CACSLITMNTEAFF. Combining the CDR3 with reference TRBV28 and TRBJ1-1 gives the whole variable domain DVKVTQSSRYLVKRTGEKVFLECVQDMDHENMFWYRQDPGLGLRLIYFSYDVKMKEKGDIPEGYSVSREKKERFSLILESASTNQTSMYLCACSLITMNTEAFFGQGTRLTVV.

Concerning this clonotype itself: One base away lies a much larger clone, so this may be a sequencing read error. V and J are TRBV3-1 and TRBJ2-1; D not certain. V was trimmed by 4 bases and J by 13 bases, leaving 14 bases between them. Germline V gene data show CDR1 as LGHDT and CDR2 as YNNKEL (reference sequence). This CDR3 comprises 12 residues. The CDR3: CASSPVVETQFF. The CDR3 DNA is TGTGCCAGCAGCCCCGTAGTGGAGACCCAGTTCTTC.

This clonotype has just one count. V gene TRBV13 combines with J gene TRBJ1-2, with D perhaps TRBD1 (5 bases). Looked up from germline, CDR1 is PRHDT and CDR2 is FYEKMQ (reference sequence). Trimming removed 1 base at V and 8 bases at J, with 11 bases between. The CDR3 loop spans 13 amino acids. CDR3 DNA: TGTGCCAGCAGCTTAGTAAGGGGTTCGGGCTACACCTTC. It codes for CASSLVRGSGYTF.

In this sample, this clonotype turned up many times. The chain employs TRBV20-1 and TRBJ2-7, with 9 bases fitting TRBD1. The CDR3 has 15 residues. Trimming at V came to 6 bases and at J to 0 bases, leaving 9 bases not matched to a gene. CDR1 and CDR2 (germline): DFQATT, SNEGSKA (reference sequence). Here the CDR3 DNA reads TGCAGTGCAGCCACAGGGGGCTCACACTCCTACGAGCAGTACTTC. Protein product: CSAATGGSHSYEQYF.